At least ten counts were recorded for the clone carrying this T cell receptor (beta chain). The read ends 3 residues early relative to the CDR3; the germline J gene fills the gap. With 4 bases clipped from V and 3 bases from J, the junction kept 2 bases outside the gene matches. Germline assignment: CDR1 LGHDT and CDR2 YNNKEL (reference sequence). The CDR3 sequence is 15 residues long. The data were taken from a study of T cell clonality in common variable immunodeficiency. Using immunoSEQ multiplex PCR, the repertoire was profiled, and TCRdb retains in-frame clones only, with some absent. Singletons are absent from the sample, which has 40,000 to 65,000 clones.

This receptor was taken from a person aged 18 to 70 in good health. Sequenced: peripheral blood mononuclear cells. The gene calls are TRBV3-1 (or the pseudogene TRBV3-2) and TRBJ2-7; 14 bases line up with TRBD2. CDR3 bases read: TGTGCCAGCAGCCCAGGGACTAGCGGGGGCTACGAG. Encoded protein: CASSPGTSGGYE. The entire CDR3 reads CASSPGTSGGYEQYF.